The sequence of this TCR beta chain was determined in a study of cytomegalovirus exposure and HLA in healthy donors. The study ran its PCR with 60 Vbeta and 13 Jbeta primers. Assay used: immunoSEQ multiplex PCR; TCRdb lists only in-frame clones, some missing. The data contain about 160,000 clones, around four fifths of them singletons. CDR3 length: 16 amino acids. Deletions cut 0 bases from V and 3 bases from J, with 12 bases between. The germline V gene has CDR1 KGHSH and CDR2 LQKENI. This clone was seen a few times. This TCR derives from a man aged 30 to 39 in good health and CMV-seronegative. The rearrangement links TRBV18 to TRBJ2-1; a possible D gene is TRBD2 (6 bases). Sequenced input: PBMCs. The CDR3 region has the DNA TGTGCCAGCTCACCACCGCGGCGGGACCGCTACAATGAGCAGTTCTTC. As protein: CASSPPRRDRYNEQFF.